This TCR beta chain was sequenced during a study of OX40 agonist ivuxolimab in advanced cancers. Sequencing was performed with immunoSEQ multiplex PCR; in TCRdb, only in-frame clones are kept and a portion is missing. The sample contains roughly 80,000 clones, approximately 84% of which appear only once. The CDR3 consists of 11 residues. The V gene's germline CDR1 is SGHDT and CDR2 YYEEEE. V dropped 4 bases and J dropped 11 bases, with 11 bases sitting between them. The sequencing used CD4+ or CD8+ T cells sorted from blood, collected in a trial of the OX40 agonist ivuxolimab. The receptor was isolated from an adult with an advanced solid tumor such as melanoma, head and neck, liver or kidney cancer. The V and J genes are TRBV5-6 and TRBJ2-3; weak D call: TRBD2 (5 bases). CDR3 bases: TGTGCCAGCAGCGGGTCGGGGATGCAGTATTTT. The encoded protein is CASSGSGMQYF.